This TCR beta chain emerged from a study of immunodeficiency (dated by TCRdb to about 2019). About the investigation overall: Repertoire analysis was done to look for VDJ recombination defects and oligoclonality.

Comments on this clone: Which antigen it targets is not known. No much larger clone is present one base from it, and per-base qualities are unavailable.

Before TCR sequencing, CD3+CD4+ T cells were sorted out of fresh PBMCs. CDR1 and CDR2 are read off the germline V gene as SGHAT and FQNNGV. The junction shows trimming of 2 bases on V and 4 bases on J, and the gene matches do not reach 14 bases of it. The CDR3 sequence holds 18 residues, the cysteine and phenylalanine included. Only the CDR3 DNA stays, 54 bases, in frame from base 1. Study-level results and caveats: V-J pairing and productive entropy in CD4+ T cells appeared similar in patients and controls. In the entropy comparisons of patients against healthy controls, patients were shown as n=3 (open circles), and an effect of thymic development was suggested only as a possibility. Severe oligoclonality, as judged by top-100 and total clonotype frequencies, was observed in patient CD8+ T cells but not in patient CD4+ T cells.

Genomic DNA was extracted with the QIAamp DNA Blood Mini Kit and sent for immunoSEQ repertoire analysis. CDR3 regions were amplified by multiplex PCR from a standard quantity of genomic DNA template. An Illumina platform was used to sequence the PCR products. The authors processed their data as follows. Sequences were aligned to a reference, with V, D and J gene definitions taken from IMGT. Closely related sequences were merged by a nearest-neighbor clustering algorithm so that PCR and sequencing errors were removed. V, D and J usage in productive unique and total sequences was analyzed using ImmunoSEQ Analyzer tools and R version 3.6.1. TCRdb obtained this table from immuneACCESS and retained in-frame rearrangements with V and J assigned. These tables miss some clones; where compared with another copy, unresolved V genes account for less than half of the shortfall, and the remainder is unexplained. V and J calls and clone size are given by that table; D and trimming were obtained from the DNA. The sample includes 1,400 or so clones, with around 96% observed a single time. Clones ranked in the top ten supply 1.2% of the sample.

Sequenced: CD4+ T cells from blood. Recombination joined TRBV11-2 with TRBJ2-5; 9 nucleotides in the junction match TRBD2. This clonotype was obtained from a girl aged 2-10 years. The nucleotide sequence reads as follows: TGTGCCAGCAGCTTATTCGGGGGAGGGCCGCGGGAGGGAGAGACCCAGTACTTC. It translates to CASSLFGGGPREGETQYF.